This entry concerns a single TCR beta chain. The target of this receptor is not known. No base quality values were provided; no much bigger clone lies one nucleotide off. This specimen comes from a study of multiple sclerosis patients with progressive multifocal leukoencephalopathy (dated by TCRdb to about 2019). About the full investigation: Peripheral T and B cells were examined in MS patients who developed PML (4 under natalizumab, 1 after alemtuzumab) and in treated patients who did not develop PML. Two natalizumab-treated patients who later developed PML were followed longitudinally from before therapy through 6 and 12 months to PML onset. The study aimed to detect JC virus-specific or public T-cell expansions arising at the time of PML onset. The full study reports these points: With only a small, descriptive cohort, it remained unclear whether the findings reflect JC virus infection or general immunocompromise. In most PML patients, lower normalized Shannon entropy suggested less diverse TRB repertoires, while the natalizumab-treated controls had values close to 1. No common TRBV or TRBJ gene usage or preferential TRBV-TRBJ pairings were detected when PML developed. Analysis was restricted to peripheral blood, although for natalizumab-associated PML, cerebrospinal fluid or brain lymphocytes might be more informative. TRB clones above 0.5% frequency appeared only in PML patients, but expanded clones at PML onset were already present before and during natalizumab therapy.

Interpreted using the paper, the time point label stands for: more than five months of natalizumab therapy. The treatment or condition label for this specimen denotes: on natalizumab therapy at sampling. Interferon beta had previously been received by all listed patients, and all PML patients were female. T1 and T2 blood samples were collected at 6 and 12 months of natalizumab therapy, respectively. Isolation of peripheral blood mononuclear cells was performed by Ficoll-Hypaque density gradient centrifugation. The CDR3 contains 14 residues, cysteine and phenylalanine counted. The kept DNA is CDR3 alone, 42 bases in frame from the first base. The CDR1 and CDR2 encoded by the germline V gene are SGHRS and YFSETQ. V ends up 7 bases short and J 5 bases short, with an unmatched junction base count of 9. Library construction relied on the immunoSEQ multiplex PCR assay. To estimate template counts and remove amplification bias, each PCR was spiked with synthetic inline TR CDR3 controls covering all V-J pairings. Reads went through processing to reduce amplification and sequencing bias, and quantification was done against synthetic TR CDR3 analogs. The authors processed their data as follows. Raw data were processed in ImmunoSEQ Analyzer, removing out-of-frame sequences and CDR3s with stop codons, and genes were named by IMGT nomenclature. Normalized Shannon entropy, defined as 1 minus Pielou's evenness, served as the summary measure of repertoire diversity. TRB sequences were considered identical only when V gene, J gene and CDR3 were shared. Public PML clonotypes were defined as CDR3s shared by two or more PML-onset samples but absent from earlier samples, from controls, and from public databases. CDR3 amino acid composition by position was analyzed with Skylign using the observed count method. As stored in TCRdb, this immuneACCESS dataset retains in-frame rearrangements with V and J assigned. A fraction of the clones does not appear; measured against another copy, unresolved V genes explain less than half of the discrepancy, and the remainder lacks a known reason. That table furnishes V, J and clone size, whereas the DNA furnished D and trimming. The sample records over 25,000 clones, roughly 86% of which are singletons. The top ten hold about 1.6% of the sample.

The rearranged chain carries TRBV5-1 and TRBJ2-1, with 7 junctional bases fitting TRBD1. The material sequenced was PBMCs, taken from a patient treated with natalizumab. The sequence was obtained from a human donor with multiple sclerosis. Read as DNA, the sequence is TGCGCCAGCGGATTGACAGGGACCAACAATGAGCAGTTCTTC. It translates as CASGLTGTNNEQFF.